This entry lists 7 T cell receptor beta chains sequenced from one sample in a study of cytomegalovirus exposure and HLA in healthy donors. PCR used 60 Vbeta primers and 13 Jbeta primers. Only in-frame clones appear in the TCRdb table, and some are missing; sequencing was by immunoSEQ multiplex PCR. The sample records more than 100,000 clones, around four fifths being singletons. Material for sequencing was PBMCs. These receptor sequences come from a woman in her forties or fifties in good health and CMV-seropositive.

The rearrangement links TRBV11-2 to TRBJ2-7, with D perhaps matching TRBD1 (5 bases). Germline CDR1 SGHAT, CDR2 FQNNGV. The CDR3 contains 14 residues. The V gene lost 1 base and the J gene lost 6 bases, with 13 bases spanning the gap. For the CDR3, the DNA is TGTGCCAGCAGCTTAGGTGGCAGGGCAGGCGAGCAGTACTTC. Translated: CASSLGGRAGEQYF.

This clone was seen only once. V is TRBV12-5 and J is TRBJ2-2; 9 positions agree with TRBD1. The germline gives CDR1 LGHNT, CDR2 FRNRAP. The V segment lost 6 bases and the J segment 12 bases; nucleotides outside the gene matches: 5. CDR3 size: 12 residues. CDR3: CASGVGQGKLFF. CDR3 sequence (DNA): TGTGCTAGTGGGGTGGGACAGGGAAAGCTGTTTTTT.

The rearrangement uses TRBV7-9 and TRBJ2-1; 12 bases map to TRBD2. The ends lost 5 bases at V and 5 bases at J; junction bases unmatched: 4. The CDR3 has 15 amino acids. The V gene's germline CDR1 is SEHNR and CDR2 FQNEAQ (reference sequence). The CDR3 reads CASSRTSGTHNEQFF. CDR3 DNA sequence: TGTGCCAGCAGCCGGACTAGCGGGACCCACAATGAGCAGTTCTTC. The full variable domain, with the rest looked up from reference TRBV7-9 and TRBJ2-1, is DTGVSQNPRHKITKRGQNVTFRCDPISEHNRLYWYRQTLGQGPEFLTYFQNEAQLEKSRLLSDRFSAERPKGSFSTLEIQRTEQGDSAMYLCASSRTSGTHNEQFFGPGTRLTVL.

This CDR3 is CASSQVSSGANVLTF. The CDR3 nucleotides are TGTGCCAGTAGTCAGGTCAGCTCTGGGGCCAACGTCCTGACTTTC. The gene calls are TRBV19 and TRBJ2-6; unclear D gene. V shed 5 bases and J shed 0 bases, with 8 bases lying between them. The V gene's germline CDR1 is LNHDA and CDR2 SQIVND (reference sequence). The CDR3 totals 15 residues.

This chain joins TRBV4-3 and TRBJ2-3; 10 bases map to TRBD2. Trimming at V came to 1 base and at J to 7 bases, leaving 14 bases not matched to a gene. The CDR3 has 18 amino acids. Germline CDR1 and CDR2: LGHNA and YSLEER. The CDR3 nucleotides read TGCGCCAGCAGCCAAGTTTCGAGCGGGGGGGCCTGGTCCAATACGCAGTATTTT. Its protein is CASSQVSSGGAWSNTQYF.

This clone was observed a single time. The chain recombines TRBV28 with TRBJ2-7; the match to TRBD2 covers 11 bases. The CDR3 spans 15 residues. After removal of 2 bases from V and 5 bases from J, the junction contained 5 bases not matched to a gene. CDR1 is MDHEN, CDR2 SYDVKM, per germline. The DNA for the CDR3 is TGTGCCAGCAGTTTAATCACTAGCGGGAGTAACGAGCAGTACTTC. It translates to CASSLITSGSNEQYF.

This chain links TRBV11-3 with TRBJ2-3; no firm D call. The germline CDR1 and CDR2 sequences are SGHNT and YENEEA. The length of the CDR3 is 14 residues. V was cut by 1 base and J by 5 bases, with 10 bases left in between. The CDR3 reads CASSLGGDIDTQYF. DNA for the CDR3: TGTGCCAGCAGCTTAGGCGGAGATATAGATACGCAGTATTTT.